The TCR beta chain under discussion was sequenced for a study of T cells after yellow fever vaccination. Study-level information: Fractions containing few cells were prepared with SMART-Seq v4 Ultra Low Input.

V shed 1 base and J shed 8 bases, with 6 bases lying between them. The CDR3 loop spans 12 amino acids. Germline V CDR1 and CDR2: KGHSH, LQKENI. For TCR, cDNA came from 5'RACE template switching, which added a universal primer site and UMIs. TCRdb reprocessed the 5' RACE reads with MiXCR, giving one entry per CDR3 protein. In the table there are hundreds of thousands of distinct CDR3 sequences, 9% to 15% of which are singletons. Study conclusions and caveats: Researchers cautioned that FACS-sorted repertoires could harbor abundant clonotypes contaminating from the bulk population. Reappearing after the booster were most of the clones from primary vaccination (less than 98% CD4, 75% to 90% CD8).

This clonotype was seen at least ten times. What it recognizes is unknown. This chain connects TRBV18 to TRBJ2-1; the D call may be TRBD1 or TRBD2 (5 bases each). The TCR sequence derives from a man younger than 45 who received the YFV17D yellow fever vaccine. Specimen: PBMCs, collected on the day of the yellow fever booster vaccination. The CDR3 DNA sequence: TGTGCCAGCTCACCACGAGGGGATGAGCAGTTCTTC. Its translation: CASSPRGDEQFF.